This is a list of T cell receptor beta chains from one sample in a study of control samples from healthy donors and cancer patients. Sequenced by immunoSEQ multiplex PCR; TCRdb stores in-frame clones only, minus some. The repertoire holds around 100,000 clones, with 75% to 95% as singletons. Sequenced sample: blood. All receptors derive from a woman between 18 and 29 years old in good health. CDR3s include the opening cysteine and the closing phenylalanine or tryptophan.

V gene	CDR3 length	CDR3 protein
TRBV7-3	15	CASSLTRSGANVLTF
TRBV14	13	CAVKRGMNTEAFF
TRBV7-2	13	CASRAGATDTQYF
TRBV7-2	16	CASSLLAGANTDTQYF
TRBV6-5	14	CASSYQGLRYGYTF
TRBV7-3	18	CASSHSVAHASSYNEQFF
TRBV7-9	16	CASSLAGQGTLYGYTF
TRBV6-4	14	CASTRDRSSYGYTF
TRBV6-5	15	CASSYGTSGFNEQFF
TRBV19	15	CASSGWDRTPYGYTF
TRBV7-2	15	CASSSLDRGSTEAFF
TRBV27	14	CASSLVVENTEAFF